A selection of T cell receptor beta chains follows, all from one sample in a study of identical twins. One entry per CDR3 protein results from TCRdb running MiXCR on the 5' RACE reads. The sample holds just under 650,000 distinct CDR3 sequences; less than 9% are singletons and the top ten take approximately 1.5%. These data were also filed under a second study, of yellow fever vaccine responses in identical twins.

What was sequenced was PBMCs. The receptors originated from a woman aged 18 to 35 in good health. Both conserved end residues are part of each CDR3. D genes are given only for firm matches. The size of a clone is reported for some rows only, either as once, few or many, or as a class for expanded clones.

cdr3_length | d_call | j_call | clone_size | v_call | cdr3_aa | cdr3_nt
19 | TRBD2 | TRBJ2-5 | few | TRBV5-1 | CASSFVAGLAGGKQETQYF | TGCGCCAGCAGCTTTGTCGCCGGACTAGCGGGAGGCAAACAAGAGACCCAGTACTTC
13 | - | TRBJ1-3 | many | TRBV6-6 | CASVRSSGNTTYF | TGTGCCAGCGTTCGAAGCTCTGGAAACACCACATATTTT
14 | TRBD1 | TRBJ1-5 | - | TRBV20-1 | CSAWGQGSNQPQHF | TGCAGTGCTTGGGGACAGGGGAGCAATCAGCCCCAGCATTTT
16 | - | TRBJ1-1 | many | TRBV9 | CASSPPWGQTNTEAFF | TGTGCCAGCAGCCCACCTTGGGGGCAGACAAACACTGAAGCTTTCTTT
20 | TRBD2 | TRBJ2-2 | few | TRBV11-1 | CASTSFSRGPGLAWTGELFF | TGTGCCAGCACCTCATTTAGCAGGGGACCGGGACTAGCGTGGACCGGGGAGCTGTTTTTT
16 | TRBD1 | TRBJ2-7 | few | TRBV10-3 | CAIRGLSPGQIYEQYF | TGTGCCATCCGTGGACTGTCGCCGGGACAGATTTACGAGCAGTACTTC
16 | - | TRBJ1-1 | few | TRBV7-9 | CASSLGLQGEDAEAFF | TGTGCCAGCAGCTTAGGCCTACAGGGTGAGGACGCTGAAGCTTTCTTT
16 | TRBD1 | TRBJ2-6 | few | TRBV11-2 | CASSTKTGSRANVLTF | TGTGCCAGCAGCACCAAGACAGGGTCCAGGGCCAACGTCCTGACTTTC
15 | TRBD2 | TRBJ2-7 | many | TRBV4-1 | CASSHPTSWVDEQYF | TGCGCCAGCAGCCACCCGACTAGCTGGGTGGACGAGCAGTACTTC
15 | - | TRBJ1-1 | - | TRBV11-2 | CATTRINTMNTEAFF | TGTGCCACCACCCGAATTAACACTATGAACACTGAAGCTTTCTTT
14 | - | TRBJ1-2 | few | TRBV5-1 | CASSLATALYGYTF | TGCGCCAGCAGCTTGGCTACAGCCCTCTATGGCTACACCTTC
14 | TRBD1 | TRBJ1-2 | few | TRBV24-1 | CATSDRGQQGGYTF | TGTGCCACCAGTGACAGGGGACAGCAAGGTGGCTACACCTTC
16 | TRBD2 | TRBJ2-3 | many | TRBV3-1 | CASSSQLAGSTDTQYF | TGTGCCAGCAGCTCTCAACTAGCGGGAAGCACAGATACGCAGTATTTT
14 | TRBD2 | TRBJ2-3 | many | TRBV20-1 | CSARTSGFTDTQYF | TGCAGTGCTAGGACTAGCGGATTCACAGATACGCAGTATTTT
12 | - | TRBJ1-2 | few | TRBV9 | CASSVSGIGYTF | TGTGCCAGCAGCGTGTCGGGAATTGGCTACACCTTC
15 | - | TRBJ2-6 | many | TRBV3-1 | CASSQGGFGANVLTF | TGTGCCAGCAGCCAAGGGGGGTTCGGGGCCAACGTCCTGACTTTC
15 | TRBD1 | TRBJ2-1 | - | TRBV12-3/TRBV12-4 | CASSRDRVYFLEQFF | TGTGCCAGCAGCCGGGACAGGGTATACTTCCTTGAGCAGTTCTTC
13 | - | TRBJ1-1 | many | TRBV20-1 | CSGTGPTNTEAFF | TGCAGTGGAACTGGACCGACGAACACTGAAGCTTTCTTT
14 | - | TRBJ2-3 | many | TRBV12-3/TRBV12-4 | CASSIRLSTDTQYF | TGTGCCAGCAGTATAAGACTTAGCACAGATACGCAGTATTTT
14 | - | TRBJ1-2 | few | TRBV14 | CASSQDWANYGYTF | TGTGCCAGCAGCCAAGATTGGGCGAACTATGGCTACACCTTC
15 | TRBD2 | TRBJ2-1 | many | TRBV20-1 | CSARETGLAGVEQFF | TGCAGTGCTAGGGAGACAGGACTAGCGGGAGTTGAGCAGTTCTTC
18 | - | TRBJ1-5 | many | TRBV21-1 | CASSNRTGYLFYDQPQHF | TGTGCCAGCAGCAATAGGACAGGGTACTTGTTTTATGATCAGCCCCAGCATTTT
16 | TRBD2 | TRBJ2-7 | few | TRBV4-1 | CASSLLSSGSSYEQYF | TGCGCCAGCAGCCTGTTGAGTAGCGGGTCCTCCTACGAGCAGTACTTC
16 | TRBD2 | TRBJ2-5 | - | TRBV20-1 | CSASQVAGEVVETQYF | TGCAGTGCTAGCCAGGTAGCGGGAGAGGTCGTTGAGACCCAGTACTTC
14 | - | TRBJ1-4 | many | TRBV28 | CASSSQIRAEKLFF | TGTGCCAGCAGTTCCCAAATTCGGGCTGAAAAACTGTTTTTT
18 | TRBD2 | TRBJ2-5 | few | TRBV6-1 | CASSQRTSGRWGQETQYF | TGTGCCAGCAGTCAACGGACTAGCGGGAGATGGGGGCAAGAGACCCAGTACTTC
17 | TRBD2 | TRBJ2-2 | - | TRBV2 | CASRGTSGGTNTGELFF | TGTGCCAGCAGAGGGACTAGCGGGGGGACCAACACCGGGGAGCTGTTTTTT
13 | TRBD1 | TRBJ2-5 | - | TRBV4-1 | CASSRGQVETQYF | TGCGCCAGCAGCCGAGGACAGGTTGAGACCCAGTACTTC
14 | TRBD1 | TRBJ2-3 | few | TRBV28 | CASRRPGGVDTQYF | TGTGCCAGCAGACGACCAGGGGGCGTAGATACGCAGTATTTT
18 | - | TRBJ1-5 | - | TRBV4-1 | CASSQDLRAWDSNQPQHF | TGCGCCAGCAGCCAAGATCTCCGCGCCTGGGATAGCAATCAGCCCCAGCATTTT
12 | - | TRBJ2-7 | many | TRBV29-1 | CSVGDGNYEQYF | TGCAGCGTTGGGGACGGCAACTACGAGCAGTACTTC
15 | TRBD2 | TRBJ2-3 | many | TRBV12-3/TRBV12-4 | CASSFSLAGTDTQYF | TGTGCCAGCAGTTTCTCCCTAGCGGGCACAGATACGCAGTATTTT
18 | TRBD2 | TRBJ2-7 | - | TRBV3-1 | CASSQAITTSANSYEQYF | TGTGCCAGCAGCCAAGCAATTACGACTAGCGCAAACTCCTACGAGCAGTACTTC
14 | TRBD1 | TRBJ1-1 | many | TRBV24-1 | CATSDGQGPTRAFF | TGTGCCACCAGTGATGGACAGGGGCCGACTCGAGCTTTCTTT
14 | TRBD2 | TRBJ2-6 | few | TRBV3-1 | CASRTSAGANVLTF | TGTGCCAGCAGAACTAGCGCTGGGGCCAACGTCCTGACTTTC
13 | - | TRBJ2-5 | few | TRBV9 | CASSAAVAETQYF | TGTGCCAGCAGCGCCGCCGTTGCTGAGACCCAGTACTTC
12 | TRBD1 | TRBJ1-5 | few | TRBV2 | CASKGAQQPQHF | TGTGCCAGCAAGGGGGCGCAACAGCCCCAGCATTTT
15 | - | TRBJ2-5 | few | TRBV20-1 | CSARPFLVIQETQYF | TGCAGTGCTAGACCTTTTTTAGTTATACAAGAGACCCAGTACTTC
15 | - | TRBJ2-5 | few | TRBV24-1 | CATSDDQVSRGTQYF | TGTGCCACCAGTGATGACCAGGTTTCCCGCGGGACCCAGTACTTC
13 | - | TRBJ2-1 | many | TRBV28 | CASSRFVTSEQFF | TGTGCCAGCAGTCGCTTTGTGACATCCGAGCAGTTCTTC
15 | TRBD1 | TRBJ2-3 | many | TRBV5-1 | CASSSLTGNTDTQYF | TGCGCCAGCAGCTCACTGACAGGGAACACAGATACGCAGTATTTT
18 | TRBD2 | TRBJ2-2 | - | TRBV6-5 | CASSYSWGGTTNTGELFF | TGTGCCAGCAGTTACTCGTGGGGCGGGACTACGAACACCGGGGAGCTGTTTTTT
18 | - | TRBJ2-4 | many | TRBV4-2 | CASSQESSAVLAKNIQYF | TGTGCCAGCAGCCAAGAGTCCTCTGCGGTACTAGCCAAAAACATTCAGTACTTC
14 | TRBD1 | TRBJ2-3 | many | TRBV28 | CASRGPGQANTQYF | TGTGCCAGCAGAGGTCCGGGACAGGCTAATACGCAGTATTTT
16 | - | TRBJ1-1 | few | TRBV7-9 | CASSLWGQYSRTEAFF | TGTGCCAGCAGCTTATGGGGCCAGTACTCTCGGACTGAAGCTTTCTTT
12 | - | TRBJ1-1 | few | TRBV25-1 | CASSDGGTEAFF | TGTGCCAGCAGTGATGGCGGGACTGAAGCTTTCTTT
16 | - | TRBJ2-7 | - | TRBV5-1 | CASSSLLELKGYEQYF | TGCGCCAGCAGCTCTTTGCTGGAACTGAAGGGTTACGAGCAGTACTTC
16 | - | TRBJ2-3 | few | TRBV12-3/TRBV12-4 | CASSPVPGLNTDTQYF | TGTGCCAGCAGTCCAGTCCCGGGACTCAACACAGATACGCAGTATTTT
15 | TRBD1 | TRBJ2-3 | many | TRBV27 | CASSFLRGNADTQYF | TGTGCCAGCAGTTTCCTCAGGGGGAACGCAGATACGCAGTATTTT
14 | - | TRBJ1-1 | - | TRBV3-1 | CASSQDMWGTEAFF | TGTGCCAGCAGCCAAGATATGTGGGGCACTGAAGCTTTCTTT
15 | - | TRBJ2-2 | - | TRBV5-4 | CASSPETDSPDELFF | TGTGCCAGCAGCCCGGAGACAGATTCACCGGACGAGCTGTTTTTT
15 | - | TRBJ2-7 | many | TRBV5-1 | CASSLVGGSSYEQYF | TGCGCCAGCAGCTTGGTTGGGGGAAGCTCCTACGAGCAGTACTTC
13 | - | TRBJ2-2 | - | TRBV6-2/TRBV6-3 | CATNRDGGGELFF | TGTGCCACCAACAGGGATGGGGGCGGGGAGCTGTTTTTT
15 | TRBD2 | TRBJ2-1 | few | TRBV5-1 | CASSSPRAGDSEQFF | TGCGCCAGCAGCTCCCCTAGGGCGGGAGATAGTGAGCAGTTCTTC
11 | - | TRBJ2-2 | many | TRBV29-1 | CTGGDTGELFF | TGCACGGGCGGGGACACCGGGGAGCTGTTTTTT